The 28 T cell receptor beta chains listed next were all sequenced from one sample in a study of T cell responses to AZD1222 COVID-19 vaccine. The assay was immunoSEQ multiplex PCR, and TCRdb's table has in-frame clones only and misses some. The sample includes over 130,000 clones, 90% of them seen just once. Sequencing was performed on peripheral blood, taken 28 days after the second AZD1222 dose. The receptors stem from an adult who received the AZD1222 COVID-19 vaccine.

The chain couples TRBV18 to TRBJ1-4; D is ambiguous. Germline V gives CDR1 KGHSH, CDR2 LQKENI. Deletions cut 5 bases from V and 5 bases from J, with 9 bases between. The length of the CDR3 is 13 residues. The CDR3 spells CASSRGRNEKLFF. DNA of the CDR3: TGTGCCAGCTCAAGAGGACGGAATGAAAAACTGTTTTTT.

This chain uses TRBV18 with TRBJ2-6; 9 nucleotides line up with TRBD1. V trimming: 5 bases; J trimming: 0 bases; junction bases outside the gene matches: 5. This CDR3 has 17 residues. Germline CDR1 is KGHSH and CDR2 is LQKENI. The CDR3 DNA reads as TGTGCCAGCTCAGGACAGGGGCTGACCTCTGGGGCCAACGTCCTGACTTTC. This gives the protein CASSGQGLTSGANVLTF. The variable domain in full, with the rest retrieved from reference TRBV18 and TRBJ2-6, is NAGVMQNPRHLVRRRGQEARLRCSPMKGHSHVYWYRQLPEEGLKFMVYLQKENIIDESGMPKERFSAEFPKEGPSILRIQQVVRGDSAAYFCASSGQGLTSGANVLTFGAGSRLTVL.

V usage is TRBV6-4 and J usage is TRBJ1-2; D remains ambiguous. The V and J ends lost 0 bases and 4 bases respectively, with 12 bases between them. The CDR3 runs to 15 residues. CDR1 is MRHNA and CDR2 is SNTAGT in the germline V gene. The CDR3 region is CASSDSIGPFYGYTF. As DNA, the CDR3 is TGTGCCAGCAGTGACTCGATTGGACCCTTCTATGGCTACACCTTC.

The chain combines TRBV15 with TRBJ2-3, with D uncertain. CDR3 length: 15 amino acids. V gave up 1 base and J gave up 0 bases, with 8 bases separating them. Germline values: CDR1 LNHNV, CDR2 YYDKDF (reference sequence). The CDR3 is CATSRGTKSTDTQYF. The CDR3, as DNA: TGTGCCACCAGCAGAGGGACCAAAAGCACAGATACGCAGTATTTT.

V and J are TRBV12-3 or TRBV12-4 and TRBJ2-7; D is possibly TRBD1 (5 bases). The CDR3 loop spans 12 amino acids. V was cut by 3 bases and J by 5 bases, with 8 bases left in between. CDR3 DNA: TGTGCCAGCAGTTTTGCAGGGAACGAGCAGTACTTC. This gives the protein CASSFAGNEQYF.

This clone was recorded a few times. The chain carries TRBV11-2 and TRBJ2-5; tentatively, D is TRBD2 (5 bases). The V gene lost 1 base and the J gene lost 4 bases, with 13 bases spanning the gap. Germline CDR1 reads SGHAT; CDR2 reads FQNNGV. The CDR3 is 15 residues long. CDR3 in amino acids: CASSLAGGLLETQYF. For the CDR3, the DNA is TGTGCCAGCAGCTTAGCAGGAGGACTCTTAGAGACCCAGTACTTC.

The chain couples TRBV18 to TRBJ2-7, with 9 bases aligning to TRBD2. Looked up from germline, CDR1 is KGHSH and CDR2 is LQKENI. With 1 base clipped from V and 2 bases from J, the junction kept 9 bases outside the gene matches. There are 17 residues in the CDR3. The CDR3 reads CASSPRALAGLTYEQYF. CDR3 bases: TGTGCCAGCTCACCACGTGCGCTAGCGGGGCTCACCTACGAGCAGTACTTC. Complete variable domain (other parts from reference TRBV18 and TRBJ2-7): NAGVMQNPRHLVRRRGQEARLRCSPMKGHSHVYWYRQLPEEGLKFMVYLQKENIIDESGMPKERFSAEFPKEGPSILRIQQVVRGDSAAYFCASSPRALAGLTYEQYFGPGTRLTVT.

The chain joins TRBV9 to TRBJ2-1; D ambiguous. The germline CDR1 and CDR2 sequences are SGDLS and YYNGEE. V was cut by 4 bases and J by 0 bases, with 17 bases left in between. CDR3 length: 17 residues. The DNA for the CDR3 is TGTGCCAGCAGCAAGAGAGCCCTTACGAGCTCCTACAATGAGCAGTTCTTC. The encoded protein is CASSKRALTSSYNEQFF.

This chain joins TRBV19 and TRBJ2-1, with 7 bases matching TRBD2. The CDR3 spans 17 residues. The germline gives CDR1 LNHDA, CDR2 SQIVND (reference sequence). Germline trimming cut 3 bases from V and 4 bases from J; bases unmatched to any gene: 12. Here the CDR3 reads CASSILSSGTGYNEQFF. The CDR3 coding sequence is TGTGCCAGTAGTATTCTCTCCAGCGGGACTGGATACAATGAGCAGTTCTTC.

This rearrangement joins TRBV4-1 to TRBJ2-4; D remains ambiguous. Trimming pared 0 bases from V and 0 bases from J, leaving 15 bases between. The CDR3 contains 18 residues. Germline CDR1 reads MGHRA; CDR2 reads YSYEKL. The chain's CDR3 is CASSQDVSWQLAKNIQYF. DNA of the CDR3: TGCGCCAGCAGCCAAGATGTCTCTTGGCAGCTAGCCAAAAACATTCAGTACTTC.

This chain uses TRBV7-9 with TRBJ1-1, with D tentatively TRBD1 (5 bases). The CDR3 extends over 14 amino acids. The V end lost 5 bases, the J end lost 1 base, and 11 bases lay between the germline ends. Germline values: CDR1 SEHNR, CDR2 FQNEAQ (reference sequence). In nucleotides, the CDR3 is TGTGCCAGCAGCCGCGGGGGTAGGAACACTGAAGCTTTCTTT. It codes for CASSRGGRNTEAFF.

This clone was counted a single time. This rearrangement joins TRBV10-3 to TRBJ1-3; D unclear. The germline gives CDR1 ENHRY, CDR2 SYGVKD. V lost 0 bases, J lost 4 bases, and 7 bases lay in between. CDR3 size: 14 residues. CDR3 in amino acids: CAISESTLGNTIYF. The CDR3 DNA follows: TGTGCCATCAGTGAGTCGACACTGGGAAACACCATATATTTT.

V usage is TRBV5-8 and J usage is TRBJ2-7, with D uncertain. CDR1 is SGHTS, CDR2 YDEGEE, per germline. The CDR3 is 12 amino acids. V dropped 5 bases and J dropped 0 bases, with 6 bases sitting between them. The DNA of the CDR3 is TGTGCCAGCAGGGGGAACTCCTACGAGCAGTACTTC. Translated: CASRGNSYEQYF. Filled out from reference TRBV5-8 and TRBJ2-7, the complete variable domain reads EAGVTQSPTHLIKTRGQQATLRCSPISGHTSVYWYQQALGLGLQFLLWYDEGEERNRGNFPPRFSGRQFPNYSSELNVNALELEDSALYLCASRGNSYEQYFGPGTRLTVT.

This clone appeared a single time. J is TRBJ1-1 and V is TRBV3-1 (or the pseudogene TRBV3-2); TRBD1 agrees at 7 bases. The V gene end was trimmed by 0 bases and the J gene end by 1 base; junction bases not matched to a gene: 11. Germline lookup yields CDR1 LGHDT and CDR2 YNNKEL (reference sequence). This CDR3 is 18 amino acids long. The CDR3 loop reads CASSQEDRASTRNTEAFF. CDR3 DNA: TGTGCCAGCAGCCAAGAAGACAGGGCCAGCACCAGGAACACTGAAGCTTTCTTT.

The chain couples TRBV12-2 to TRBJ1-2. TRBV12-2 represents a pseudogene. The CDR3 sequence is 11 residues long. CDR3 protein: CAREGGYGYTF. CDR3 nucleotides: TGTGCAAGGGAGGGGGGCTATGGCTACACCTTC.

V gene TRBV30 combines with J gene TRBJ1-3, with D perhaps matching TRBD1 (6 bases). Germline V gene data show CDR1 as GTSNPN and CDR2 as SVGIG (reference sequence). Trimming left V 2 bases short and J 5 bases short, with 22 bases between. The CDR3 spans 17 residues. CDR3 in amino acids: CAWSPARVRDTRNTIYF. The CDR3 region has the DNA TGTGCCTGGAGTCCGGCCCGGGTCCGGGACACCAGAAACACCATATATTTT.

This sequence joins TRBV14 and TRBJ2-1; 8 bases align to TRBD1. The germline CDR1 and CDR2 sequences are SGHDN and FVKESK. The V gene end was trimmed by 3 bases and the J gene end by 1 base; junction bases not matched to a gene: 5. This CDR3 is 16 amino acids long. The chain's CDR3 is CASSHRGQGSYNEQFF. For the CDR3, the DNA is TGTGCCAGCAGCCACAGGGGGCAAGGGTCCTACAATGAGCAGTTCTTC.

This clone was picked up one time. The gene calls are TRBV5-5 and TRBJ1-1; unclear D gene. This CDR3 comprises 12 residues. Between the trimmed V and J ends, which lost 5 bases and 8 bases, there was a span of 13 bases. CDR1 and CDR2 (germline): SGHKS, YYEKEE (reference sequence). The CDR3 DNA follows: TGTGCCAGCAGATCTGGGATTACAGAAGCTTTCTTT. It codes for CASRSGITEAFF.

The chain links TRBV28 to TRBJ2-7, with 10 bases fitting TRBD1. CDR1 MDHEN and CDR2 SYDVKM come from the germline V gene. V lost 6 bases, J lost 2 bases, and 7 bases stayed unmatched. The CDR3 totals 15 residues. The CDR3 region has the DNA TGTGCCAGCAGCACCCCGGGACAGGGGCCCTACGAGCAGTACTTC. It specifies CASSTPGQGPYEQYF.

CDR3 in amino acids: CASSQDDGQGAVNEQYF. Written as DNA, the CDR3 is TGCGCCAGCAGCCAAGATGACGGGCAGGGGGCAGTCAACGAGCAGTACTTC. The chain combines TRBV4-1 with TRBJ2-7; 8 positions match TRBD1. Germline V lookup: CDR1 MGHRA, CDR2 YSYEKL. The junction had 12 bases not matched to a gene; V was cut back by 0 bases and J by 5 bases. The CDR3 has 17 residues.

The chain combines TRBV15 with TRBJ2-5; 11 positions match TRBD2. The CDR3 covers 18 residues. Germline assignment: CDR1 LNHNV and CDR2 YYDKDF (reference sequence). Trimming took 0 bases from V and 2 from J; bases not matched to a gene: 8. The CDR3 here is CATSREATGTSGQETQYF. As DNA, the CDR3 is TGTGCCACCAGCAGAGAAGCTACCGGGACTAGCGGACAAGAGACCCAGTACTTC.

Here the CDR3 reads CASSLDLFINEKLFF. The CDR3 DNA reads as TGTGCCAGCAGCTTAGATCTGTTTATCAATGAAAAACTGTTTTTT. The V gene is TRBV11-2, the J gene TRBJ1-4, with D hard to call. The V and J ends lost 0 bases and 5 bases respectively, with 10 bases between them. Per germline, CDR1 SGHAT and CDR2 FQNNGV. This CDR3 spans 15 amino acids.

Written as DNA, the CDR3 is TGTGCCAGCAAAGCGGGACAGGTTAATTCACCCCTCCACTTT. Its translation: CASKAGQVNSPLHF. V usage is TRBV6-5 and J usage is TRBJ1-6; TRBD1 agrees at 8 bases. The CDR3 loop spans 14 amino acids. Losses at the gene ends were 7 bases for V and 6 bases for J; bases not matched to a gene: 5. CDR1 is MNHEY and CDR2 is SVGAGI in the germline V gene.

The chain couples TRBV4-2 to TRBJ2-7; TRBD2 matches 9 bases. Germline loops: CDR1 LGHNA, CDR2 YNFKEQ. This CDR3 is 15 amino acids long. V gave up 0 bases and J gave up 0 bases; unmatched junction bases: 0. The CDR3 nucleotides are TGTGCCAGCAGCCAAGAGACTAGCGGCTCCTACGAGCAGTACTTC. It encodes CASSQETSGSYEQYF.

This clone was counted only a few times. This chain links TRBV30 with TRBJ1-1; D unresolved. Germline CDR1 reads GTSNPN; CDR2 reads SVGIG (reference sequence). V was pared by 0 bases and J by 11 bases, with 19 bases between. This CDR3 contains 14 residues. CDR3 protein: CAWSVRAVGGEAFF. In DNA form, the CDR3 reads TGTGCCTGGAGTGTAAGGGCAGTAGGTGGAGAGGCTTTCTTT.

This clone was seen a handful of times. This chain joins TRBV7-9 and TRBJ2-7, with D uncertain. Trimming stripped 3 bases from V and 3 bases from J, with 9 bases between. Germline loops: CDR1 SEHNR, CDR2 FQNEAQ (reference sequence). This CDR3 has 13 amino acids. CDR3 bases: TGTGCCAGCAGCTTTAGGACCTTCTACGAGCAGTACTTC. The encoded protein is CASSFRTFYEQYF.

The chain has TRBV5-4 and TRBJ2-1; D may be TRBD2 (5 bases). Germline lookup yields CDR1 SGHNT and CDR2 YYREEE (reference sequence). CDR3 size: 15 residues. V lost 2 bases to trimming and J lost 2 bases, with 11 bases between them. The CDR3 loop is CASSLGGSPYNEQFF. CDR3 DNA sequence: TGTGCCAGCAGCTTAGGTGGGAGCCCCTACAATGAGCAGTTCTTC.

This clone was observed a single time. J is TRBJ1-2 and V is TRBV6-9; no definite D call. Germline V gene data show CDR1 as MNHGY and CDR2 as SVAAGI. The CDR3 consists of 16 residues. V lost 2 bases, J lost 8 bases, and 21 bases lay in between. The CDR3 sequence: CASSYRLVPRNGGYTF. The CDR3 nucleotides read TGTGCCAGCAGTTATAGGTTAGTCCCCCGGAACGGGGGCTACACCTTC.